The 26 T cell receptor beta chains below come from one sample, sequenced in a study of regulatory T cells in long-lasting Graves disease. CDR3 regions were amplified by Arm-PCR using iRepertoire HTBI primers to build TCR beta libraries. MiXCR, run by TCRdb on the multiplex PCR reads, gives a single entry per CDR3 protein. The sample shows approximately 470,000 distinct CDR3 sequences, around 15% of them seen only once. Time point in this sample: newly diagnosed GD, antithyroid drugs for less than 3 months. RNA isolated from PBMCs was used to make the TCR library. This sample was also put to use in a study of T cells in Graves' hyperthyroidism and ophthalmopathy.

The sequencing here drew on peripheral blood mononuclear cells (PBMCs), taken at new diagnosis, from a patient treated with antithyroid drugs. The receptors shown here come from a man between 35 and 55 years old with Graves disease.

There are many counts of this clonotype. The chain combines TRBV3-1 with TRBJ2-3, with 10 positions matching TRBD2. Per the germline V gene, CDR1 is LGHDT and CDR2 is YNNKEL (reference sequence). V dropped 2 bases and J dropped 5; count of bases not matched to a gene: 4. The CDR3 sequence is 15 residues long. CDR3 loop: CASSQISGRGDTQYF. The DNA for the CDR3 is TGTGCCAGCAGCCAAATCAGCGGGAGGGGAGATACGCAGTATTTT.

This clonotype was seen a handful of times. CDR3 sequence reads: CATSDSSGTAYNEQFF. CDR3 nucleotides: TGTGCCACCAGTGATTCTAGCGGGACGGCCTACAATGAGCAGTTCTTC. V is TRBV24-1 and J is TRBJ2-1, with TRBD2 identical over 9 bases. The length of the CDR3 is 16 residues. Germline CDR1 reads KGHDR; CDR2 reads SFDVKD. V shed 2 bases, J shed 2 bases, and the junction held 3 bases outside the gene matches.

This clonotype showed up just a few times. A much larger clone sits a single nucleotide away, making a read error possible. The chain has TRBV6-1 and TRBJ2-1, with TRBD2 matching 10 bases. V shed 5 bases and J 0 bases; nucleotides not matched to a gene: 25. Germline V gives CDR1 MNHNS, CDR2 SASEGT. The CDR3 is 23 amino acids. The CDR3 nucleotides are TGTGCCAGCAGTCACGGCATTAGGGTGGCTAGCGGGAGCGGATGGAGCTCCTACAATGAGCAGTTCTTC. This encodes CASSHGIRVASGSGWSSYNEQFF.

In this sample, this clonotype turned up many times. The chain carries TRBV11-1 and TRBJ2-5; 9 nucleotides agree with TRBD1. Losses at the gene ends were 4 bases for V and 2 bases for J; bases not matched to a gene: 5. Germline assignment: CDR1 SGHAT and CDR2 FQDESV (reference sequence). The CDR3 has 15 residues. CDR3 sequence: CASSSADRGQETQYF. DNA of the CDR3: TGTGCCAGCAGCTCAGCCGACAGGGGGCAAGAGACCCAGTACTTC.

This clonotype was recorded many times. The genes are TRBV12-3 or TRBV12-4 and TRBJ2-1; perhaps TRBD2 as D (6 bases). This CDR3 spans 14 amino acids. V lost 3 bases and J lost 8, with 14 bases in between. The CDR3 nucleotides are TGTGCCAGCAGTTTCTTAGCGGCGGCAGATGAGCAGTTCTTC. Protein: CASSFLAAADEQFF.

This chain connects TRBV5-1 to TRBJ1-3; weak D call: TRBD1 (6 bases). The CDR3 sequence is 16 residues long. CDR1 SGHRS and CDR2 YFSETQ come from the germline V gene. V was clipped by 0 bases and J by 3 bases, with 13 bases between them. The CDR3 region is CASSLVPGVGGNTIYF. CDR3 DNA sequence: TGCGCCAGCAGCTTGGTTCCAGGGGTTGGTGGAAACACCATATATTTT.

This clonotype was picked up one time. This may come from a read error, since a much larger clone is one base off. The chain employs TRBV24-1 and TRBJ1-2; the match to TRBD1 covers 7 bases. The CDR3 contains 14 residues. CDR1 is KGHDR and CDR2 is SFDVKD in the germline V gene. The J segment lost 2 bases and the V segment lost 3 bases, leaving 2 bases of the junction unmatched. CDR3 sequence (DNA): TGTGCCACCAGTGATCAGACAGGGAACTATGGCTACACCTTC. Amino acids: CATSDQTGNYGYTF.

This clonotype was counted many times. This chain links TRBV6-8 with TRBJ2-7; TRBD2 matches 9 bases. J was trimmed by 4 bases and V by 8 bases; bases with no gene match: 15. Germline lookup yields CDR1 MNHGY and CDR2 SAAAGT. This CDR3 region has 16 residues. In nucleotides, the CDR3 is TGTGCCAGCTCCCCACCCTGGACTAGCGTATTTTACGAGCAGTACTTC. This sequence encodes CASSPPWTSVFYEQYF.

In its sample, this clonotype was seen many times. V is TRBV18 and J is TRBJ2-5; 9 bases are a match to TRBD1. CDR3 length: 15 amino acids. Trimming at V came to 5 bases and at J to 5 bases, leaving 9 bases not matched to a gene. Germline V CDR1 and CDR2: KGHSH, LQKENI. The CDR3 region is CASSSYRGRRETQYF. The CDR3 DNA follows: TGTGCCAGCTCATCCTACAGGGGGCGCCGGGAGACCCAGTACTTC.

This clonotype was found many times. The chain carries TRBV3-1 and TRBJ1-1; D gene ambiguous. The CDR3 extends over 15 amino acids. Germline-derived CDR1 and CDR2 are LGHDT and YNNKEL (reference sequence). Trimming cost V 4 bases and J 0 bases, with 12 bases left between them. In DNA, the CDR3 is TGTGCCAGCAGCCGCAGCAGACCCATGAACACTGAAGCTTTCTTT. This sequence encodes CASSRSRPMNTEAFF.

This clonotype has at least ten counts. The genes are TRBV3-1 and TRBJ2-1, with TRBD1 as a possible D gene (6 bases). The CDR3 extends over 16 amino acids. Germline V gene data show CDR1 as LGHDT and CDR2 as YNNKEL (reference sequence). Trimming cost V 0 bases and J 2 bases, with 11 bases left between them. The CDR3, as DNA: TGTGCCAGCAGCCAAGATCCCCCAGGGGCCTACAATGAGCAGTTCTTC. Its translation is CASSQDPPGAYNEQFF.

V and J are TRBV3-1 and TRBJ1-3; D might be TRBD1 (5 bases). The CDR3 runs to 17 residues. Germline CDR1 is LGHDT and CDR2 is YNNKEL (reference sequence). The ends were cut back, 2 bases at V and 4 bases at J, with 18 bases in the middle. The CDR3 DNA reads as TGTGCCAGCAGCCAAAACCGGGACTGGGGTGGCGGAAACACCATATATTTT. Translated, it gives CASSQNRDWGGGNTIYF.

This clonotype was counted at least ten times. The genes are TRBV20-1 and TRBJ2-7; D uncertain. The germline gives CDR1 DFQATT, CDR2 SNEGSKA (reference sequence). The V end was cut by 1 base, the J end by 0 bases, with 7 bases between. The CDR3 consists of 13 residues. The DNA for the CDR3 is TGCAGTGCTAGAGGAATTAGCTCCTACGAGCAGTACTTC. Translation: CSARGISSYEQYF.

The V and J genes are TRBV7-2 and TRBJ2-3; 8 bases line up with TRBD2. CDR1 is SGHTA, CDR2 FQGNSA, per germline. The J segment lost 2 bases and the V segment lost 5 bases, leaving 9 bases of the junction unmatched. This CDR3 has 16 amino acids. CDR3 coding DNA: TGTGCCAGCAGCCTTAGTGAGCGGGAGATCACAGATACGCAGTATTTT. Protein: CASSLSEREITDTQYF.

This clonotype was seen repeatedly, ten times or more. The chain carries TRBV12-3 or TRBV12-4 and TRBJ2-1; TRBD2 is a possible D gene (6 bases). V was clipped by 7 bases and J by 5 bases, with 18 bases between them. There are 15 residues in the CDR3. CDR3 protein: CASKGVRERNNEQFF. The CDR3 coding sequence is TGTGCCAGCAAAGGTGTTCGGGAGAGGAACAATGAGCAGTTCTTC.

For this clonotype: It differs at one base from a far larger clone, so likely a read error. The J gene is TRBJ2-7, the V gene TRBV3-1; 11 bases match TRBD2. This CDR3 comprises 15 residues. Germline V lookup: CDR1 LGHDT, CDR2 YNNKEL (reference sequence). Trimming at V came to 5 bases and at J to 2 bases, leaving 5 bases not matched to a gene. This CDR3 is CASSVGLAGTYEQYF. CDR3 nucleotides: TGTGCCAGCAGCGTAGGACTAGCGGGTACCTACGAGCAGTACTTC.

This clonotype was found many times. The chain has TRBV5-6 and TRBJ2-1, with D perhaps TRBD2 (6 bases). Deletions cut 1 base from V and 3 bases from J, with 11 bases between. The CDR3 covers 15 residues. Germline V gene sequence: CDR1 SGHDT, CDR2 YYEEEE. The chain's CDR3 is CASSLYAGSYNEQFF. The CDR3 DNA reads TGTGCCAGCAGCTTGTATGCGGGGAGCTACAATGAGCAGTTCTTC.

This clonotype was recorded at least ten times. The gene calls are TRBV18 and TRBJ1-1; D not certain. The CDR3 length is 14 residues. The ends were cut back, 2 bases at V and 3 bases at J, with 10 bases in the middle. From germline, CDR1 is KGHSH and CDR2 LQKENI. The CDR3 DNA is TGTGCCAGCTCACCATTGGGAGCCGACACTGAAGCTTTCTTT. It specifies CASSPLGADTEAFF.

For this clonotype: A read error is the likely source, as a far larger clone sits one nucleotide away. The V and J genes are TRBV11-1 and TRBJ2-2; maybe TRBD2 (5 bases). CDR3 length: 12 residues. CDR1 and CDR2 (germline): SGHAT, FQDESV (reference sequence). This CDR3 reads CASSLYTGELSF. CDR3 DNA sequence: TGTGCCAGCAGCCTGTACACCGGGGAGCTGTCTTTT.

This clonotype was seen repeatedly, ten times or more. The rearrangement links TRBV20-1 to TRBJ1-2, with 7 nucleotides matching TRBD1. The CDR3 contains 10 residues. Unmatched junction bases numbered 1, after V lost 5 bases and J lost 7 bases. Germline V gives CDR1 DFQATT, CDR2 SNEGSKA (reference sequence). CDR3 sequence (DNA): TGCAGTGCTGACAGGGTTGGCTACACCTTC. Translation gives CSADRVGYTF.

This clonotype was counted many times. The chain is built from TRBV29-1 and TRBJ2-7; tentatively, D is TRBD2 (6 bases). The length of the CDR3 is 13 residues. Germline V CDR1 and CDR2: SQVTM, ANQGSEA. V was shortened by 6 bases and J by 1 base, with 13 bases between the two germline ends. This CDR3 reads CSVGQLASYEQYF. In nucleotides, the CDR3 is TGCAGCGTGGGCCAACTAGCTTCCTACGAGCAGTACTTC.

In the case of this clonotype: This likely stems from a read error, as it lies one base from a far larger clone. The chain combines TRBV7-9 with TRBJ2-1; the D gene is possibly TRBD1 (5 bases). Germline CDR1 SEHNR, CDR2 FQNEAQ (reference sequence). The CDR3 consists of 15 residues. CDR3 loop: CASSLEGKGYNGQFF. The CDR3 DNA sequence: TGTGCCAGCAGCTTAGAGGGGAAGGGATACAATGGGCAGTTCTTC.

V and J are TRBV15 and TRBJ2-7; no clear D. Germline V lookup: CDR1 LNHNV, CDR2 YYDKDF (reference sequence). The V end lost 0 bases, the J end lost 2 bases, and 8 bases lay between the germline ends. The CDR3 runs 14 residues. Here the CDR3 DNA reads TGTGCCACCAGCAGAGAGGGTAGACCCTACGAGCAGTACTTC. It encodes CATSREGRPYEQYF.

This clonotype was seen repeatedly, ten times or more. This chain uses TRBV28 with TRBJ2-5, with 7 bases identical to TRBD2. In germline, CDR1 is MDHEN, CDR2 SYDVKM. There are 14 residues in the CDR3. After removal of 5 bases from V and 4 bases from J, the junction contained 7 bases not matched to a gene. The DNA for the CDR3 is TGTGCCAGCAGTCCACTAGCGCGGGGAGAGACCCAGTACTTC. As protein: CASSPLARGETQYF.

There are many counts of this clonotype. This chain joins TRBV7-8 and TRBJ2-1; D is uncertain. Trimming removed 1 base at V and 4 bases at J, with 5 bases between. The V gene's germline CDR1 is SGHVS and CDR2 FQNEAQ. This CDR3 comprises 13 residues. Here the CDR3 reads CASSLVRYNEQFF. The CDR3 DNA follows: TGTGCCAGCAGCTTAGTCCGATACAATGAGCAGTTCTTC.

In its sample, this clonotype was seen a few times. An end of the junction does not agree with germline; a read error may underlie this. CDR3 sequence reads: CAGSLDPTYEQYF. In nucleotides, the CDR3 is TGTGCCGGCAGTTTAGACCCAACATACGAGCAGTACTTC. V is TRBV12-3 or TRBV12-4 and J is TRBJ2-7; D not certain. There are 13 residues in the CDR3.